The sequence of this TCR beta chain was determined in a study of blood T cell repertoires in COVID-19. Across the whole study: The samples span acute and convalescent COVID-19 from the United States, Italy and Spain. From T cells, B-cell-depleted T cells, or PBMCs came the material, which was cDNA or gDNA.

Methods used by the authors: Reference gene primer amplification yielded estimated nucleated cell counts. The assay was immunoSEQ multiplex PCR, and TCRdb's table has in-frame clones only and misses some. V, J and clone size are those of that table, while D and trimming were read from the DNA. The table lists around 200,000 clones, roughly nine tenths of them singletons. V lost 0 bases, J lost 8 bases, and 14 bases lay in between. The CDR3 sequence is 14 residues long. Germline V gene sequence: CDR1 SGHKS, CDR2 YYEKEE (reference sequence). Sequencing used peripheral blood. This TCR derives from a man aged 35 to 55 with active or convalescent COVID-19. The chain couples TRBV5-5 to TRBJ1-1; tentatively, D is TRBD1 (6 bases). The CDR3 nucleotides are TGTGCCAGCAGCTTGGGGGACACAAGATCAGAAGCTTTCTTT. Protein: CASSLGDTRSEAFF.